Included here is one T cell receptor (beta chain) sequence, with context. The antigen is undetermined. The sample belongs to a study of blood T cells in healthy people across ages. Study-wide findings and caveats: Measured against age, TCR beta diversity per million T cells decreased in a roughly linear manner.

Next came a second PCR, run for about 6 to 12 cycles, which used a sample-barcoded 5' primer along with a J-beta primer mix. Using its own MiXCR run on the 5' RACE reads, TCRdb lists one record per CDR3 protein. This sample has 1.5 million to 2 million distinct CDR3 sequences, with about 39% found just once. The CDR3 spans 13 residues. V was trimmed by 7 bases and J by 7 bases, leaving 14 bases between them. In germline, CDR1 is MNHEY, CDR2 SVGEGT. Drawing of peripheral blood yielded about 10 milliliters from each donor. The specimen was blood. This TCR derives from a human donor in good health. The chain has TRBV6-2 or TRBV6-3 and TRBJ2-4, with no clear D. The DNA for the CDR3 is TGTGCCAGCAACAAAGCAGGTTGGAACATTCAGTACTTC. Its translation is CASNKAGWNIQYF.